This TCR beta chain was recorded in a study of CD8+ T cells in alopecia areata. cDNA serving as the sequencing template came from extracted, reverse transcribed RNA. TCRdb keeps only in-frame clones here, not all; method: immunoSEQ multiplex PCR. Counted here are more than 100,000 clones, approximately 58% occurring once; the ten biggest clones make up 4.5% to 5.5%. This clone was counted a few times. The CDR3 runs 14 residues. Germline V gene data show CDR1 as SQVTM and CDR2 as ANQGSEA. Trimming removed 6 bases at V and 0 bases at J, with 11 bases between. The clonotype originates from a human donor with alopecia areata. The rearrangement uses TRBV29-1 and TRBJ1-4; D not certain. Sequences were derived from CD4+ T cells sorted from blood, sampled at week 0. DNA for the CDR3: TGCAGCGTCGAACACCTTGCAACTAATGAAAAACTGTTTTTT. Translated: CSVEHLATNEKLFF.